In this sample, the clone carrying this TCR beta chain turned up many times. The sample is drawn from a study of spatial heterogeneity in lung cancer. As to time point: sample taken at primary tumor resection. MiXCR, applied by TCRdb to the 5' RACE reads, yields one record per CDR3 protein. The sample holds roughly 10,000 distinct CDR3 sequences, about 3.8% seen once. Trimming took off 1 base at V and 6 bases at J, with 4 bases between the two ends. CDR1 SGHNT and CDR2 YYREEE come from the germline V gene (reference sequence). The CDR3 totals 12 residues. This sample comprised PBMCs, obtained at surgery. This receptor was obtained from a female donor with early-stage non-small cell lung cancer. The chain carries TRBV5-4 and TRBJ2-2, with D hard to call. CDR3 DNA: TGTGCCAGCAGCTTGTTTTCCGGGGAGCTGTTTTTT. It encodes CASSLFSGELFF.